This T cell receptor (beta chain) was recorded in a study of T cells in Graves' hyperthyroidism and ophthalmopathy. On the study more broadly: Any treatment followed the collection of peripheral blood at initial diagnosis.

Patients having uncontrolled infection, another autoimmune disease, pregnancy or lactation were not included. The PBMCs were taken from under 12 ml of fresh peripheral blood. General study findings and limits: Appearing also in blood were most of the thyroid clonotypes expanded above 0.001.

Using RNA transcripts as the source, TCR beta CDR3 regions were amplified. Researchers ran a first-round RT-PCR on the TCR CDR3 using the HTBI primer set. TCRdb re-derived calls from the multiplex PCR reads in MiXCR, one entry per CDR3 protein. The data hold approximately 690,000 distinct CDR3 sequences, with less than 25% observed a single time. This clonotype appeared a single time. Its antigen remains unidentified. The V segment lost 7 bases and the J segment 1 base; nucleotides outside the gene matches: 7. This CDR3 contains 17 residues. The germline V gene has CDR1 LGHNT and CDR2 FRNRAP. The chain links TRBV12-5 to TRBJ2-3, with 14 bases identical to TRBD2. The sequenced material came from blood. This clonotype was obtained from a man in his thirties or forties with Graves' ophthalmopathy. The CDR3 sequence: CASALGLAGARTDTQYF. In DNA form, the CDR3 reads TGTGCTAGTGCTCTGGGACTAGCGGGAGCACGCACAGATACGCAGTATTTT.